The clone carrying this TCR beta chain was seen only a few times. No antigen is known for it. Reverse transcription of all isolated RNA meant that expressed TCRB transcripts were sequenced. Sequencing used immunoSEQ multiplex PCR; TCRdb keeps in-frame clones, though not all of them. The sample has 150,000 to 200,000 clones; about 9.1% are singletons. The data were obtained in a study of beta chain features in type 1 diabetes. Study overall: Patients were similar to healthy donors in age and gender (as well as in cell yields). Sorted cells, more than 95,000,000 in number, were examined across all samples. Study results and caveats: PCR, the amplification step, might favor shorter templates, equally in patients and controls. All four CD4+ subsets from Type 1 diabetes patients carried moderately but significantly shorter TCRB CDR3s.

Germline V CDR1 and CDR2: SGDLS, YYNGEE. The CDR3 runs 14 residues. V was cut by 0 bases and J by 5 bases, with 11 bases left in between. Sequenced material: central memory CD4+ T cells from blood. The chain uses TRBV9 and TRBJ1-1; D is ambiguous. This TCR was sampled from a woman aged 18-29 years in good health. CDR3 residues: CASSVVSYGTEAFF. The CDR3 coding sequence is TGTGCCAGCAGCGTAGTAAGCTATGGTACTGAAGCTTTCTTT.